This T cell receptor (beta chain) came from a study of blood T cell repertoires in COVID-19. In the original analysis: Estimation of nucleated cell counts was performed using reference gene primer amplification. The protocol was immunoSEQ multiplex PCR, while the TCRdb copy is restricted to in-frame clones and leaves out a portion. For V, J and clone size, that table is used; D and trimming come from the DNA. The sample lists around 250,000 clones, around 81% occurring once. CDR3 length equals 14 residues. Germline V gene sequence: CDR1 KGHSH, CDR2 LQKENI. Trimming removed 0 bases at V and 11 bases at J, with 15 bases between.

Sequencing used peripheral blood. V usage is TRBV18 and J usage is TRBJ2-3; no clear D gene. The sequence came from a man aged 25 to 45 who had recovered from COVID-19. The CDR3, as DNA: TGTGCCAGCTCACCACCGATCGAACCTCGAGTGCAGTATTTT. Protein: CASSPPIEPRVQYF. Drawing the rest from reference TRBV18 and TRBJ2-3, the complete variable domain is NAGVMQNPRHLVRRRGQEARLRCSPMKGHSHVYWYRQLPEEGLKFMVYLQKENIIDESGMPKERFSAEFPKEGPSILRIQQVVRGDSAAYFCASSPPIEPRVQYFGPGTRLTVL.